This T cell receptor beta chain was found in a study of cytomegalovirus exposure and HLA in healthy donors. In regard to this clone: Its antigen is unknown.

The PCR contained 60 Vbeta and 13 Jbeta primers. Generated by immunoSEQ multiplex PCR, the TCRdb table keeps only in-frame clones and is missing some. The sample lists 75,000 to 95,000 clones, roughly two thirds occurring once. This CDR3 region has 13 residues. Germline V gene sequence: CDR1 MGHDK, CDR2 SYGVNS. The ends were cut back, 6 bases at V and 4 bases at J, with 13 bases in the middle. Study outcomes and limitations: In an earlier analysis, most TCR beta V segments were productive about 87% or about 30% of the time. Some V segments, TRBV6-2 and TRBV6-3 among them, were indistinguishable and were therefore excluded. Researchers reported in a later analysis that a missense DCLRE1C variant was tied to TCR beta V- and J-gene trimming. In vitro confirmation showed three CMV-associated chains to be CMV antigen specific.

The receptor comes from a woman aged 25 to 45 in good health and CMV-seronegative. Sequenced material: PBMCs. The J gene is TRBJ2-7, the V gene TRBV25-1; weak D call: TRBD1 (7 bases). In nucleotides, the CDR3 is TGTGCCAGCAGGCGGGACAGACCATACGAGCAGTACTTC. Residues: CASRRDRPYEQYF.